This record looks at one T cell receptor beta chain sequence and its context. Its antigen is currently unknown. The V gene's germline CDR1 is LNHDA and CDR2 SQIVND (reference sequence). The ends were cut back, 1 base at V and 7 bases at J, with 7 bases in the middle. The CDR3 sequence is 12 residues long. The sample comes from a study of T cell repertoires in cytomegalovirus infection. Study-level findings and limits: HLA-C-restricted CMV clonotypes gave the most frequent clonotype in two of eight donors. Summed public TCR beta family frequency identified CMV carriers bearing the relevant HLA.

TCRdb re-analysed the reads in MiXCR, keeping a single row per CDR3 protein. Of approximately 910,000 distinct CDR3 sequences in the sample, more than 25% were seen once. This rearrangement joins TRBV19 to TRBJ1-1; D ambiguous. The specimen was cultured CD8+ T cells from PBMCs, collected from culture after CMV antigen stimulation. This TCR was recovered from a human donor in good health (CMV status not recorded). Some clones in this sample may be carry-over from other donors' samples. The CDR3 DNA reads as TGTGCCAGTAGTATAGGGCCGAATGAAGCTTTCTTT. This encodes CASSIGPNEAFF.